This entry describes one T cell receptor (beta chain). Sequencing was performed with immunoSEQ multiplex PCR; in TCRdb, only in-frame clones are kept and a portion is missing. The table shows fewer than 120,000 clones, with around 90% occurring only once. The data derive from a study of blood T cell repertoires in COVID-19. The CDR3 covers 13 residues. The V and J ends lost 3 bases and 5 bases respectively, with 11 bases between them. The germline V gene encodes CDR1 SQVTM and CDR2 ANQGSEA. The sequencing sample was made of peripheral blood. The gene calls are TRBV29-1 and TRBJ1-5, with a possible D match to TRBD1 (6 bases). This receptor was identified in a human donor in a cohort sampled during active COVID-19. Here the CDR3 reads CSVDLGGDQPQHF. CDR3 bases: TGCAGCGTTGATCTAGGGGGGGATCAGCCCCAGCATTTT.